This T cell receptor (beta chain) was documented in a study of early T cells in non-severe SARS-CoV-2 infection (dated by TCRdb to the early 2020s). Notes on the research overall: Because TCR sequencing relied on bulk RNA taken from unsorted whole blood, pairing of alpha and beta chains was not possible. General findings and caveats noted by the study authors: Matching against VDJdb was skewed toward anti-spike CD8 responses, likely underestimated virus-specific expansions, and missed private and CD4 specificities.

This clonotype was picked up many times. No antigen is known for it. Per-base quality was not reported, and no clone a single base away is much larger than it. Library generation was performed with 5' RACE. Sequencing relied on a NextSeq 500. Unique molecular identifiers were attached to individual cDNA molecules in the TCR library protocol so that sequencing error and PCR bias could be corrected. Sequencing covered both TCR alpha and beta chains, and within each sample the abundances of alpha and beta sequences were tightly co-correlated. Per the authors' processing: Decombinator V4 was used to annotate the V gene, J gene and CDR3 of the TCR sequences. Expanded TCRs were defined as changing significantly between any two time points under a Poisson model with p below 0.0001. TCR abundances were normalised to the total number of TCRs sequenced per sample and were expressed as counts per million. MAIT TCRs were defined by TRAV1-2 paired with TRAJ12, TRAJ20 or TRAJ33, and iNKT TCRs by TRAV10 paired with TRAJ18. A search of VDJdb, accessed on 1 November 2021, was run for TCRs annotated to CMV, EBV and SARS-CoV-2, with TCRs annotated for multiple antigens excluded. The public reads were quality trimmed at Q25 with fastp and then assembled into clones with MiXCR by TCRdb, keeping productive beta chains. When rows share a CDR3 protein, they turn into one entry using the most common DNA and genes. TCRdb assigned the V and J calls; the authors' analysis was not used. The sample profile shows tens of thousands of distinct CDR3 sequences; about 10% of them were found once. The ten biggest clones cover 4.5% of the sample.

The junction shows trimming of 0 bases on V and 14 bases on J, and the gene matches do not reach 9 bases of it. CDR1 and CDR2, looked up from the germline V gene (reference sequence), are DFQATT and SNEGSKA. From the cysteine up to the phenylalanine, the CDR3 has a length of 15 residues. Solely the CDR3 DNA is kept, with 45 bases framed from the first base. Set within a cohort of healthcare workers in London, UK, this nested case-control study involved weekly PCR testing of nasopharyngeal swabs along with blood sampling. Healthcare workers were enrolled in the week of the UK lockdown, from 23 to 31 March 2020, and were followed every week for up to about 16 weeks.

Specimen: whole blood. The TCR comes from an adult who was a healthcare worker with PCR-confirmed SARS-CoV-2 infection or an uninfected control (not recorded which). The sequence links TRBV20-1 to TRBJ2-1, with 14 junctional bases fitting TRBD2. The CDR3 is CSARDRTSGGPAEFF. The bases read TGCAGTGCTAGAGATAGGACTAGCGGGGGGCCAGCAGAGTTCTTC.